This passage covers 29 T cell receptor beta chains from one sample sequenced in a study of T cell repertoires in cytomegalovirus infection. Using its own MiXCR run on the reads, TCRdb lists one record per CDR3 protein. The sample has hundreds of thousands of distinct CDR3 sequences, less than 40% seen once. The sample was PBMCs. All receptors come from a human donor in good health (CMV status not recorded). Some clones in this sample may be carry-over from other donors' samples.

The V call is TRBV6-2 or TRBV6-3, the J call TRBJ2-2, with TRBD1 matching over 10 bases. V shed 2 bases, J shed 2 bases, and the junction held 11 bases outside the gene matches. Germline CDR1 and CDR2: MNHEY and SVGEGT. This CDR3 spans 19 amino acids. CDR3 in amino acids: CASSYATQDRGVNTGELFF. The CDR3 DNA sequence: TGTGCCAGCAGTTACGCTACCCAGGACAGGGGGGTAAACACCGGGGAGCTGTTTTTT.

The J gene is TRBJ2-7, the V gene TRBV7-6, with 11 bases lining up with TRBD2. This CDR3 is 18 amino acids long. V shed 2 bases, J shed 2 bases, and the junction held 11 bases outside the gene matches. CDR1 and CDR2 from the germline V gene are SGHVS and FNYEAQ. The CDR3 loop reads CASSLTSGSTLGPYEQYF. The CDR3 coding sequence is TGTGCCAGCAGCTTAACTAGCGGGAGTACCCTCGGGCCCTACGAGCAGTACTTC.

This clonotype was counted between two and nine times. This chain joins TRBV12-3 or TRBV12-4 and TRBJ2-3, with 9 bases aligning to TRBD2. V shed 4 bases and J 4 bases; nucleotides not matched to a gene: 15. This CDR3 is built from 18 residues. This CDR3 reads CASSSASGNTGGADTQYF. In DNA form, the CDR3 reads TGTGCCAGCAGTTCCGCTAGCGGGAACACGGGGGGGGCAGATACGCAGTATTTT.

Concerning this clonotype itself: Because the CDR3 is missing its conserved closing phenylalanine or tryptophan, this is likely a read error. The chain has TRBV7-2 and TRBJ2-7; D is perhaps TRBD2 (6 bases). V lost 1 base and J 3 bases, leaving 16 bases between the germline ends. CDR1 and CDR2 (germline): SGHTA, FQGNSA. The CDR3 consists of 16 residues. CDR3: CASSLVGGSIRYEQYC. The CDR3 DNA sequence: TGTGCCAGCAGCTTAGTCGGGGGTTCCATACGCTACGAGCAGTACTGC.

The V and J genes are TRBV30 and TRBJ1-2; D gene unclear. CDR1 and CDR2 (germline): GTSNPN, SVGIG (reference sequence). The V end was cut by 4 bases, the J end by 7 bases, with 16 bases between. The CDR3 spans 13 residues. In DNA, the CDR3 is TGTGCCTGGACGTCCGATGTGACCCCTGGCTACACCTTC. Amino acid sequence: CAWTSDVTPGYTF.

The chain links TRBV7-2 to TRBJ2-4; 14 bases are a match to TRBD2. This CDR3 region has 18 residues. V was clipped by 1 base and J by 3 bases; unmatched bases: 5. In germline, CDR1 is SGHTA, CDR2 FQGNSA. This chain's CDR3 is CASSLVGLAGVGKNIQYF. CDR3 DNA sequence: TGTGCCAGCAGCTTAGTGGGACTAGCGGGAGTAGGCAAAAACATTCAGTACTTC.

This clonotype was counted ten times or more. V gene TRBV28 combines with J gene TRBJ1-1; D is unresolved. Germline V gives CDR1 MDHEN, CDR2 SYDVKM. V lost 6 bases and J lost 0, with 8 bases in between. The CDR3 is 13 residues long. CDR3 sequence: CASSPSMNTEAFF. The CDR3 nucleotides are TGTGCCAGCAGCCCGAGCATGAACACTGAAGCTTTCTTT.

The chain combines TRBV12-3 or TRBV12-4 with TRBJ1-5; 9 nucleotides line up with TRBD1. J lost 7 bases, V lost 4 bases, and 11 bases had no gene match. The CDR3 spans 16 residues. CDR3 amino acids: CASSSHWTGENQPQHF. Written as DNA, the CDR3 is TGTGCCAGCAGTTCCCACTGGACAGGGGAAAACCAGCCCCAGCATTTT.

This clonotype appeared a few times. The chain couples TRBV5-4 to TRBJ1-6; tentatively, D is TRBD1 (6 bases). Germline CDR1 reads SGHNT; CDR2 reads YYREEE (reference sequence). V lost 3 bases and J lost 9, with 19 bases in between. CDR3 size: 16 residues. DNA of the CDR3: TGTGCCAGCAGCTCCGGACTGGGGGACATAGGTTCACCCCTCCACTTT. Its protein is CASSSGLGDIGSPLHF. The variable domain in full, with the rest retrieved from reference TRBV5-4 and TRBJ1-6, is ETGVTQSPTHLIKTRGQQVTLRCSSQSGHNTVSWYQQALGQGPQFIFQYYREEENGRGNFPPRFSGLQFPNYSSELNVNALELDDSALYLCASSSGLGDIGSPLHFGNGTRLTVT.

The genes are TRBV13 and TRBJ1-4; no firm D call. Trimming cost V 4 bases and J 7 bases, with 16 bases left between them. Germline CDR1 reads PRHDT; CDR2 reads FYEKMQ (reference sequence). The CDR3 totals 15 residues. The CDR3 region has the DNA TGTGCCAGCAGCTCCATGACGAGGGCGACTGAAAAACTGTTTTTT. Translated: CASSSMTRATEKLFF.

The chain is built from TRBV19 and TRBJ1-2, with 8 bases that match TRBD1. Germline loops: CDR1 LNHDA, CDR2 SQIVND (reference sequence). Trimming removed 2 bases from V and 4 bases from J; junction bases left unmatched: 6. This CDR3 has 15 amino acids. The CDR3 protein is CASSIMWDRLYGYTF. CDR3 nucleotide sequence: TGTGCCAGTAGTATAATGTGGGACAGGCTCTATGGCTACACCTTC. The full variable domain, in which reference TRBV19 and TRBJ1-2 provide the parts outside the CDR3, is DGGITQSPKYLFRKEGQNVTLSCEQNLNHDAMYWYRQDPGQGLRLIYYSQIVNDFQKGDIAEGYSVSREKKESFPLTVTSAQKNPTAFYLCASSIMWDRLYGYTFGSGTRLTVV.

This clonotype was recorded at least ten times. The chain is built from TRBV7-2 and TRBJ2-3; D is ambiguous. Germline CDR1 is SGHTA and CDR2 is FQGNSA. This CDR3 is built from 15 residues. V lost 4 bases to trimming and J lost 3 bases, with 14 bases between them. The CDR3 reads CASSSPSGRTDTQYF. DNA of the CDR3: TGTGCCAGCAGCTCCCCATCGGGCAGGACAGATACGCAGTATTTT.

This clonotype appeared many times. The chain is built from TRBV7-2 and TRBJ2-1; 14 bases match TRBD2. Germline CDR1 SGHTA, CDR2 FQGNSA. V was clipped by 5 bases and J by 2 bases; unmatched bases: 8. This CDR3 spans 18 amino acids. Here the CDR3 reads CASSTRGLAGAPYNEQFF. In DNA, the CDR3 is TGTGCCAGCAGCACCCGGGGACTAGCGGGAGCCCCCTACAATGAGCAGTTCTTC.

CDR3 sequence: CASRQTVVDDRAHYGYTF. The CDR3 bases are TGTGCCAGCAGGCAGACGGTGGTAGATGACAGGGCCCACTATGGCTACACCTTC. This chain uses TRBV4-2 with TRBJ1-2; 7 nucleotides agree with TRBD1. CDR3 length: 18 amino acids. V shed 6 bases and J 3 bases; nucleotides not matched to a gene: 19. Germline-derived CDR1 and CDR2 are LGHNA and YNFKEQ.

V usage is TRBV11-2 and J usage is TRBJ2-1; 12 nucleotides align to TRBD2. This CDR3 is 15 amino acids long. V lost 8 bases and J lost 9; bases outside the gene matches: 11. From germline, CDR1 is SGHAT and CDR2 FQNNGV. The CDR3 protein is CASAETSGGMAEQFF. The CDR3 DNA is TGTGCCAGCGCAGAGACTAGCGGGGGAATGGCTGAGCAGTTCTTC.

Remarks on this clonotype: The junction shows a germline mismatch at one end, possibly a read error. This chain uses TRBV12-3 or TRBV12-4 with TRBJ2-7; the match to TRBD2 covers 9 bases. This CDR3 is 12 amino acids long. This CDR3 reads CSSGTSFYEQYF. The CDR3 coding sequence is TGTTCCAGCGGGACTAGCTTCTACGAGCAGTACTTC.

CDR3 amino acids: CASSIVANTEAFF. The DNA for the CDR3 is TGTGCCAGTAGTATTGTGGCGAACACTGAAGCTTTCTTT. The rearrangement joins TRBV19 to TRBJ1-1; no reliable D call. V was shortened by 3 bases and J by 1 base, with 6 bases between the two germline ends. CDR3 size: 13 residues. Germline V CDR1 and CDR2: LNHDA, SQIVND (reference sequence).

The rearrangement uses TRBV7-8 and TRBJ2-1, with 12 bases that match TRBD2. The J segment lost 6 bases and the V segment lost 1 base, leaving 4 bases of the junction unmatched. The CDR3 length is 16 residues. Germline values: CDR1 SGHVS, CDR2 FQNEAQ. The CDR3 spells CASSLEASGGGNEQFF. The CDR3 region has the DNA TGTGCCAGCAGCTTAGAGGCTAGCGGGGGGGGCAATGAGCAGTTCTTC. The variable domain in full, completed from reference TRBV7-8 and TRBJ2-1, reads GAGVSQSPRYKVAKRGQDVALRCDPISGHVSLFWYQQALGQGPEFLTYFQNEAQLDKSGLPSDRFFAERPEGSVSTLKIQRTQQEDSAVYLCASSLEASGGGNEQFFGPGTRLTVL.

This clonotype has just a few counts. V gene TRBV5-4 combines with J gene TRBJ1-6; D gene uncertain. Per the germline V gene, CDR1 is SGHNT and CDR2 is YYREEE (reference sequence). This CDR3 comprises 13 residues. Trimming cost V 4 bases and J 7 bases, with 9 bases left between them. Written as DNA, the CDR3 is TGTGCCAGCAGCGTAAAGGTCAATTCACCCCTCCACTTT. Encoded protein: CASSVKVNSPLHF.

Ten or more counts support this clonotype. The chain links TRBV7-3 to TRBJ1-3; 10 bases are shared with TRBD1. This CDR3 is 16 amino acids long. Germline V gene sequence: CDR1 SGHTA, CDR2 FQGTGA. V gave up 4 bases and J gave up 0 bases; unmatched junction bases: 3. DNA of the CDR3: TGTGCCAGCAGCTCGGGACAGGGGAGCTCTGGAAACACCATATATTTT. Translation gives CASSSGQGSSGNTIYF. The variable domain in full, completed from reference TRBV7-3 and TRBJ1-3, reads GAGVSQTPSNKVTEKGKYVELRCDPISGHTALYWYRQSLGQGPEFLIYFQGTGAADDSGLPNDRFFAVRPEGSVSTLKIQRTERGDSAVYLCASSSGQGSSGNTIYFGEGSWLTVV.

This clonotype has a handful of counts. The chain uses TRBV27 and TRBJ2-7, with TRBD1 matching over 8 bases. The J segment lost 1 base and the V segment lost 5 bases, leaving 10 bases of the junction unmatched. CDR1 is MNHEY, CDR2 SMNVEV, per germline (reference sequence). The CDR3 loop spans 16 amino acids. Here the CDR3 reads CASSPIDRGISYEQYF. The CDR3 bases are TGTGCCAGCAGTCCTATCGACAGGGGTATTTCCTACGAGCAGTACTTC.

The sample holds a few counts of this clonotype. The chain uses TRBV28 and TRBJ1-6; tentative D call: TRBD1 (6 bases). This CDR3 has 16 amino acids. In germline, CDR1 is MDHEN, CDR2 SYDVKM. V dropped 7 bases and J dropped 7 bases, with 20 bases sitting between them. The CDR3 nucleotides read TGTGCCAGCATCACGGGTCGGGGGGCGCGAAATTCACCCCTCCACTTT. Translated, it gives CASITGRGARNSPLHF.

This clonotype turned up a few times. The chain carries TRBV6-1 and TRBJ2-5; 7 nucleotides agree with TRBD2. The CDR3 extends over 14 amino acids. With V trimmed by 9 bases and J by 1 base, 8 bases remained unmatched. From germline, CDR1 is MNHNS and CDR2 SASEGT. CDR3 DNA sequence: TGTGCCAGTCTTAACTGGGGGGGCCAAGAGACCCAGTACTTC. Translating it yields CASLNWGGQETQYF.

This clonotype was picked up a small number of times. The V and J genes are TRBV28 and TRBJ2-5, with 9 bases matching TRBD1. The length of the CDR3 is 14 residues. V lost 8 bases and J lost 1; bases outside the gene matches: 5. In germline, CDR1 is MDHEN, CDR2 SYDVKM. The CDR3: CASVETGGQETQYF. In DNA, the CDR3 is TGTGCCAGCGTTGAGACAGGGGGCCAAGAGACCCAGTACTTC.

The table lists this clonotype with a few counts. V is TRBV7-6 and J is TRBJ2-7; 7 nucleotides align to TRBD2. The J segment lost 3 bases and the V segment lost 4 bases, leaving 6 bases of the junction unmatched. Germline lookup yields CDR1 SGHVS and CDR2 FNYEAQ. This CDR3 is built from 14 residues. The CDR3 protein is CASSSEGGSYEQYF. The CDR3 nucleotides are TGTGCCAGCAGCTCGGAGGGAGGGAGCTACGAGCAGTACTTC.

The genes are TRBV6-5 and TRBJ1-1; 10 bases fit TRBD1. Per germline, CDR1 MNHEY and CDR2 SVGAGI. J lost 4 bases, V lost 4 bases, and 15 bases had no gene match. This CDR3 has 18 amino acids. CDR3 residues: CASSSHGTGVQGVTEAFF. The CDR3 DNA reads as TGTGCCAGCAGTTCCCACGGGACAGGGGTACAGGGTGTCACTGAAGCTTTCTTT.

In this sample, this clonotype turned up a few times. This chain links TRBV6-5 with TRBJ2-6; D possibly corresponds to TRBD1 (6 bases). CDR3 length: 16 amino acids. Germline lookup yields CDR1 MNHEY and CDR2 SVGAGI. Trimming shortened V by 6 bases and J by 1 base, and 13 bases separated the two germline ends. The CDR3, as DNA: TGTGCCAGCAGACAAACAGGGACATCTGGGGCCAACGTCCTGACTTTC. Its protein is CASRQTGTSGANVLTF.

This sequence joins TRBV20-1 and TRBJ2-5; 11 nucleotides align to TRBD2. Unmatched junction bases numbered 15, after V lost 8 bases and J lost 4 bases. Germline assignment: CDR1 DFQATT and CDR2 SNEGSKA (reference sequence). This CDR3 has 16 amino acids. CDR3 sequence reads: CSSDLLAGGRPETQYF. For the CDR3, the DNA is TGCAGTTCCGATCTCCTAGCGGGGGGAAGGCCAGAGACCCAGTACTTC.

The chain joins TRBV7-9 to TRBJ2-7, with 7 bases aligning to TRBD1. With V trimmed by 2 bases and J by 7 bases, 8 bases remained unmatched. The CDR3 has 14 amino acids. Germline CDR1 and CDR2: SEHNR and FQNEAQ (reference sequence). The CDR3 DNA reads TGTGCCAGCAGCTTATTCAGGGGGAACGAAGAGCAGTACTTC. It translates to CASSLFRGNEEQYF.